The T cell receptor (beta chain) described here comes from a study of preoperative IRX-2 immunotherapy in early breast cancer. Treatment of the sample: preoperative locoregional IRX-2 cytokine immunotherapy. Samples came from a phase Ib trial of preoperative locoregional IRX-2 cytokine immunotherapy. Profiling relied on immunoSEQ multiplex PCR, and the TCRdb table lists in-frame clones only, not all of them. The sample lists approximately 100,000 clones, just over 85% seen once, with approximately 2% in the top ten. V lost 3 bases, J lost 6 bases, and 2 bases stayed unmatched. The CDR3 length is 14 residues. The germline V gene has CDR1 LNHDA and CDR2 SQIVND (reference sequence).

The chain employs TRBV19 and TRBJ2-1; 10 bases fit TRBD2. The input for sequencing was tumor tissue, taken after IRX-2 immunotherapy. This clonotype was sampled from a human donor with breast cancer. The CDR3 reads CASSMSSGGNEQFF. The CDR3 DNA is TGTGCCAGTAGTATGTCTAGCGGGGGCAATGAGCAGTTCTTC.